Presented here are 9 T cell receptor beta chains from one specimen sequenced in a study of OX40 agonist ivuxolimab in advanced cancers. Library preparation employed the immunoSEQ multiplex PCR assay. Drawn from immuneACCESS, this table holds only the in-frame rearrangements with V and J called that TCRdb kept. Clones are partly lost; checked studies trace under half to an unresolved V gene and leave the rest unexplained. The sample table records 45,000 to 55,000 clones; 85% to 95% of these occur just once. Around 12% of the sample comes from the top ten. Sequenced here: CD4+ or CD8+ T cells sorted from blood, sampled in a trial of the OX40 agonist ivuxolimab. These receptors were taken from an adult with an advanced solid tumor such as melanoma, head and neck, liver or kidney cancer.

The V gene is TRBV4-1, the J gene TRBJ2-2; 10 bases are shared with TRBD2. After removal of 7 bases from V and 7 bases from J, the junction contained 6 bases not matched to a gene. The CDR3 consists of 14 residues. Germline CDR1 and CDR2: MGHRA and YSYEKL. DNA for the CDR3: TGCGCCAGCATAGGAGCGGGAGGGGACGGGGAGCTGTTTTTT. It translates to CASIGAGGDGELFF.

This clone was recorded only once. The V call is TRBV7-2, the J call TRBJ2-5; D not certain. With 3 bases removed from V and 4 bases from J, the gap between germline ends came to 6 bases. This CDR3 has 12 residues. Germline CDR1 reads SGHTA; CDR2 reads FQGNSA. CDR3 bases: TGTGCCAGCAGCTTTAAACGAGAGACCCAGTACTTC. It encodes CASSFKRETQYF.

This clone was recorded once. The V call is TRBV4-1, the J call TRBJ1-1, with unresolved D. Trimming took off 4 bases at V and 3 bases at J, with 6 bases between the two ends. Germline V CDR1 and CDR2: MGHRA, YSYEKL. The CDR3 has 12 amino acids. The CDR3 coding sequence is TGCGCCAGCAGCCCGCCGGACACTGAAGCTTTCTTT. Residues: CASSPPDTEAFF.

CDR3 coding DNA: TGTGCCAGTAGTAAACGGACAGCGGCAGATACGCAGTATTTT. It encodes CASSKRTAADTQYF. The chain employs TRBV19 and TRBJ2-3, with a weak D call TRBD1 (6 bases). Looked up from germline, CDR1 is LNHDA and CDR2 is SQIVND (reference sequence). This CDR3 contains 14 residues. Trimming left V 4 bases short and J 4 bases short, with 12 bases between.

The rearrangement joins TRBV14 to TRBJ1-2; 8 nucleotides match TRBD1. CDR1 and CDR2 from the germline V gene are SGHDN and FVKESK. CDR3 size: 14 residues. V lost 6 bases to trimming and J lost 3 bases; unmatched junction nucleotides: 6. CDR3 DNA: TGTGCCAGCAGGGAGACAGGGGAGGACTATGGCTACACCTTC. Its protein is CASRETGEDYGYTF.

V is TRBV6-6 and J is TRBJ2-2; unclear D gene. CDR3 size: 11 residues. The ends were cut back, 5 bases at V and 3 bases at J, with 1 base in the middle. From germline, CDR1 is MNHNY and CDR2 SVGAGI (reference sequence). CDR3 residues: CASSHTGELFF. For the CDR3, the DNA is TGTGCCAGCAGTCACACCGGGGAGCTGTTTTTT.

The chain has TRBV14 and TRBJ2-2; 7 bases are shared with TRBD2. Germline V gives CDR1 SGHDN, CDR2 FVKESK. There are 15 residues in the CDR3. J was trimmed by 7 bases and V by 2 bases; bases with no gene match: 7. The CDR3 DNA follows: TGTGCCAGCAGCCAATTGGGAGGGCTCGGCGGGGAGCTGTTTTTT. Protein sequence: CASSQLGGLGGELFF.

The chain combines TRBV28 with TRBJ2-1; possible D gene TRBD2, 5 bases. The CDR3 is 17 residues long. Germline CDR1 and CDR2: MDHEN and SYDVKM. V lost 4 bases and J 2 bases, leaving 18 bases between the germline ends. In nucleotides, the CDR3 is TGTGCCAGCAGTTCCCCAATCCTCGGACTGACCTACAATGAGCAGTTCTTC. Amino acid sequence: CASSSPILGLTYNEQFF.

The chain joins TRBV19 to TRBJ1-1; D is unclear. Germline-derived CDR1 and CDR2 are LNHDA and SQIVND (reference sequence). The V end was cut by 6 bases, the J end by 7 bases, with 21 bases between. The CDR3 is made up of 15 amino acids. CDR3 in DNA: TGTGCCAGTAGCAGCTACGACGGGCTGGCGTATGAAGCTTTCTTT. It translates to CASSSYDGLAYEAFF.